This T cell receptor (beta chain) originates from a study of Graves' ophthalmopathy and Graves' hyperthyroidism. TCR beta CDR3 amplification used RNA transcripts. An opening RT-PCR round employed HTBI primers and preceded a second-round multiplex PCR. TCRdb re-derived calls from the multiplex PCR reads in MiXCR, one entry per CDR3 protein. Of hundreds of thousands of distinct CDR3 sequences in the sample, 45% are singletons; the top ten hold about 45%. The sample consisted of peripheral blood. This receptor was taken from an adult man with Graves' ophthalmopathy.

CDR3 sequence reads: CASSLAVGQDSTDTQYF. CDR3 coding DNA: TGTGCCAGCAGCTTAGCGGTAGGACAGGACAGCACAGATACGCAGTATTTT. The J gene is TRBJ2-3, the V gene TRBV7-9, with 7 positions matching TRBD1. V gave up 0 bases and J gave up 0 bases; unmatched junction bases: 6. CDR1 SEHNR and CDR2 FQNEAQ come from the germline V gene (reference sequence). There are 17 residues in the CDR3.